This T cell receptor (beta chain) is from a study of T cells after yellow fever vaccination. This clonotype was found a few times. It was through 5'RACE template switching that TCR cDNA was made, with a universal primer site and UMIs added. TCRdb processed the 5' RACE reads anew with MiXCR; each CDR3 protein has one entry. The table lists 350,000 to 450,000 distinct CDR3 sequences, over 5% of them singletons, with over 14% in the top ten. Looked up from germline, CDR1 is MNHNS and CDR2 is SASEGT. The CDR3 sequence is 13 residues long. V was clipped by 7 bases and J by 7 bases, with 17 bases between them.

The TCR comes from a man aged 25-45 years who received the YFV17D yellow fever vaccine. The V call is TRBV6-1, the J call TRBJ2-7, with D tentatively TRBD1 (5 bases). Sequences were derived from PBMCs, sampled 5 days after the yellow fever booster vaccination. In DNA form, the CDR3 reads TGTGCCAGCACCATAAGGGGCTCCGGAGAGCAGTACTTC. Its translation: CASTIRGSGEQYF.